These 32 T cell receptor beta chains were sequenced from one sample in a study of shared clonotypes between healthy human individuals. The table came from immunoSEQ multiplex PCR; TCRdb's copy has only in-frame clones and leaves some out. The data show around 2.5 million clones, 93% seen once. Sequenced: naive CD4+ T cells from PBMCs. The subset: CD45RA+ positively selected. These receptors were obtained from a man aged 18 to 30 in good health. Some clones in this sample may be carry-over from other donors' samples.

V is TRBV7-9 and J is TRBJ2-1, with D hard to call. Trimming removed 5 bases from V and 3 bases from J, with 11 bases in between. CDR1 SEHNR and CDR2 FQNEAQ come from the germline V gene (reference sequence). The CDR3 has 14 amino acids. The CDR3 DNA reads as TGTGCCAGCAGCACCCTAGAAAACTACAATGAGCAGTTCTTC. Encoded protein: CASSTLENYNEQFF.

The rearrangement joins TRBV7-8 to TRBJ2-7, with no clear D. Per germline, CDR1 SGHVS and CDR2 FQNEAQ. With 1 base removed from V and 2 bases from J, the gap between germline ends came to 9 bases. The CDR3 consists of 14 residues. CDR3 loop: CASSLEAGPYEQYF. CDR3 in DNA: TGTGCCAGCAGCTTAGAGGCCGGGCCCTACGAGCAGTACTTC. Full variable domain (remainder filled in from reference TRBV7-8 and TRBJ2-7): GAGVSQSPRYKVAKRGQDVALRCDPISGHVSLFWYQQALGQGPEFLTYFQNEAQLDKSGLPSDRFFAERPEGSVSTLKIQRTQQEDSAVYLCASSLEAGPYEQYFGPGTRLTVT.

The rearrangement joins TRBV4-1 to TRBJ1-1; D unresolved. This CDR3 is 14 amino acids long. Looked up from germline, CDR1 is MGHRA and CDR2 is YSYEKL. V lost 2 bases, J lost 5 bases, and 12 bases lay in between. The CDR3 sequence: CASSQYRGWTEAFF. CDR3 coding DNA: TGCGCCAGCAGCCAATACCGAGGGTGGACTGAAGCTTTCTTT.

The rearrangement uses TRBV7-2 and TRBJ2-5, with TRBD2 matching over 11 bases. CDR1 and CDR2 from the germline V gene are SGHTA and FQGNSA. The CDR3 covers 15 residues. The junction had 8 bases not matched to a gene; V was cut back by 6 bases and J by 5 bases. The CDR3 region is CASSNSGRAGETQYF. CDR3 nucleotides: TGTGCCAGCAGTAATAGCGGGAGGGCGGGGGAGACCCAGTACTTC.

This clone showed up just a few times. The gene calls are TRBV5-1 and TRBJ1-1; D is ambiguous. With 0 bases removed from V and 3 bases from J, the gap between germline ends came to 6 bases. This CDR3 region has 13 residues. Germline-derived CDR1 and CDR2 are SGHRS and YFSETQ. CDR3: CASSLDPHTEAFF. The CDR3 DNA sequence: TGCGCCAGCAGCTTGGATCCGCACACTGAAGCTTTCTTT.

The sample holds one count of this clone. This rearrangement joins TRBV2 to TRBJ2-2, with no clear D. This CDR3 spans 14 amino acids. V lost 1 base, J lost 4 bases, and 7 bases lay in between. Per germline, CDR1 SNHLY and CDR2 FYNNEI. CDR3 in amino acids: CASSEVRLTGELFF. The CDR3 DNA reads TGTGCCAGCAGTGAAGTGCGCCTCACCGGGGAGCTGTTTTTT.

The chain combines TRBV28 with TRBJ1-3; D gene uncertain. The CDR3 is 17 residues long. CDR1 and CDR2 (germline): MDHEN, SYDVKM. Deletions cut 6 bases from V and 3 bases from J, with 21 bases between. Here the CDR3 DNA reads TGTGCCAGCAGCTCCTGGACCCATTCTCTGGGTGGAAACACCATATATTTT. Translation gives CASSSWTHSLGGNTIYF.

The chain joins TRBV2 to TRBJ1-4; 10 bases are shared with TRBD1. Trimming at V came to 6 bases and at J to 0 bases, leaving 13 bases not matched to a gene. Germline V gene lookup returns CDR1 SNHLY and CDR2 FYNNEI. This CDR3 spans 19 amino acids. CDR3 nucleotides: TGTGCCAGCAGGTGGGACAGGGGAACAACTCGTGCAACTAATGAAAAACTGTTTTTT. Translated, it gives CASRWDRGTTRATNEKLFF. Drawing the rest from reference TRBV2 and TRBJ1-4, the complete variable domain is EPEVTQTPSHQVTQMGQEVILRCVPISNHLYFYWYRQILGQKVEFLVSFYNNEISEKSEIFDDQFSVERPDGSNFTLKIRSTKLEDSAMYFCASRWDRGTTRATNEKLFFGSGTQLSVL.

The chain employs TRBV4-3 and TRBJ1-3; D unresolved. V was cut by 0 bases and J by 4 bases, with 13 bases left in between. The CDR3 contains 16 residues. Germline CDR1 LGHNA, CDR2 YSLEER. The CDR3 loop reads CASSQEQAVPGNTIYF. The CDR3 DNA reads as TGCGCCAGCAGCCAAGAACAAGCGGTCCCCGGAAACACCATATATTTT.

The chain employs TRBV7-2 and TRBJ2-2; D may be TRBD2 (6 bases). The CDR3 sequence is 14 residues long. Germline lookup yields CDR1 SGHTA and CDR2 FQGNSA. V dropped 2 bases and J dropped 6 bases, with 10 bases sitting between them. The CDR3 is CASSLTWGAGELFF. The CDR3 nucleotides read TGTGCCAGCAGCTTAACATGGGGGGCCGGGGAGCTGTTTTTT.

The gene calls are TRBV6-5 and TRBJ2-7; 10 bases agree with TRBD1. Germline trimming cut 4 bases from V and 4 bases from J; bases unmatched to any gene: 7. The CDR3 runs 15 residues. Germline lookup yields CDR1 MNHEY and CDR2 SVGAGI. The chain's CDR3 is CASSSAGTGAYEQYF. The CDR3 DNA follows: TGTGCCAGCAGTTCCGCCGGGACAGGGGCGTACGAGCAGTACTTC.

The chain carries TRBV5-4 and TRBJ2-3; D is undetermined. The V gene's germline CDR1 is SGHNT and CDR2 YYREEE (reference sequence). CDR3 size: 16 residues. V lost 0 bases to trimming and J lost 2 bases, with 13 bases between them. The CDR3 sequence is CASSLGKTPYTDTQYF. The CDR3 nucleotides are TGTGCCAGCAGCTTGGGGAAAACACCCTACACAGATACGCAGTATTTT.

This clone was recorded once. This chain uses TRBV18 with TRBJ1-5, with D perhaps TRBD1 (6 bases). The CDR3 is made up of 15 amino acids. Germline-derived CDR1 and CDR2 are KGHSH and LQKENI. Trimming took off 2 bases at V and 4 bases at J, with 12 bases between the two ends. In nucleotides, the CDR3 is TGTGCCAGCTCACCATTGGACAGCTCTAATCAGCCCCAGCATTTT. Amino acid sequence: CASSPLDSSNQPQHF.

As DNA, the CDR3 is TGCGCCAGCAGCTCCGAGCGGGTCTACGAGCAGTACTTC. This gives the protein CASSSERVYEQYF. V usage is TRBV5-1 and J usage is TRBJ2-7, with a weak D call TRBD2 (6 bases). The CDR3 length is 13 residues. The V gene lost 3 bases and the J gene lost 3 bases, with 10 bases spanning the gap. The germline V gene has CDR1 SGHRS and CDR2 YFSETQ. Supplemented by reference TRBV5-1 and TRBJ2-7, the full variable domain reads KAGVTQTPRYLIKTRGQQVTLSCSPISGHRSVSWYQQTPGQGLQFLFEYFSETQRNKGNFPGRFSGRQFSNSRSEMNVSTLELGDSALYLCASSSERVYEQYFGPGTRLTVT.

The chain uses TRBV7-3 and TRBJ2-6, with D possibly being TRBD1 (5 bases). CDR1 and CDR2 (germline): SGHTA, FQGTGA. The CDR3 covers 15 residues. V was cut by 2 bases and J by 2 bases, with 7 bases left in between. The CDR3 nucleotides read TGTGCCAGCAGCTTATCCAGGGCTGGGGCCAACGTCCTGACTTTC. The encoded protein is CASSLSRAGANVLTF.

The genes are TRBV7-9 and TRBJ2-7, with 12 positions matching TRBD1. Germline CDR1 reads SEHNR; CDR2 reads FQNEAQ (reference sequence). The CDR3 totals 15 residues. J gave up 6 bases and V 3 bases, and 6 bases lay outside the gene matches. The chain's CDR3 is CASSFPGQGASEQYF. CDR3 bases: TGTGCCAGCAGCTTTCCGGGACAGGGGGCTAGCGAGCAGTACTTC.

The chain recombines TRBV5-1 with TRBJ1-2, with D possibly matching TRBD1 (5 bases). The length of the CDR3 is 15 residues. V lost 6 bases to trimming and J lost 2 bases, with 17 bases between them. Germline CDR1 SGHRS, CDR2 YFSETQ. DNA for the CDR3: TGCGCCAGCACGAAAGCTGGGGGAGGGAACTATGGCTACACCTTC. This codes for CASTKAGGGNYGYTF.

This clone has just one count. The V call is TRBV10-3, the J call TRBJ1-5; D is possibly TRBD1 (5 bases). Trimming removed 0 bases at V and 9 bases at J, with 12 bases between. Germline CDR1 and CDR2: ENHRY and SYGVKD. The CDR3 is 14 amino acids. The CDR3 DNA is TGTGCCATCAGTGAGTCGGGGGTGCGAGGGCCCCAGCATTTT. Encoded protein: CAISESGVRGPQHF.

The CDR3 sequence: CASASEATLNTEAFF. Written as DNA, the CDR3 is TGTGCCAGCGCCTCGGAGGCTACCTTGAACACTGAAGCTTTCTTT. V and J are TRBV7-8 and TRBJ1-1; no clear D. Germline assignment: CDR1 SGHVS and CDR2 FQNEAQ. The germline V and J ends were trimmed by 8 bases and 0 bases, with 16 bases remaining between them. The CDR3 loop spans 15 amino acids.

About this clone: The CDR3 does not end in the conserved phenylalanine or tryptophan, so this is likely a read error. The DNA is left out, because the CDR3 cannot be placed on it with certainty; the CDR3 is given as TCRdb lists it. V is TRBV2 and J is TRBJ2-7; the table's D call TRBD1 went unverified against the DNA. With termini counted, the CDR3 has 13 amino acids. The germline gives CDR1 SNHLY, CDR2 FYNNEI. Here the CDR3 reads CASYSGFRDRVTG.

The DNA for the CDR3 is TGTGCCAGCAGCTTATCCCGTTTAGATACGCAGTATTTT. It specifies CASSLSRLDTQYF. The rearrangement links TRBV11-2 to TRBJ2-3; unclear D gene. V gave up 2 bases and J gave up 5 bases, with 8 bases separating them. The CDR3 is 13 amino acids. Germline-derived CDR1 and CDR2 are SGHAT and FQNNGV. The full variable domain, its missing parts supplied by reference TRBV11-2 and TRBJ2-3, is EAGVAQSPRYKIIEKRQSVAFWCNPISGHATLYWYQQILGQGPKLLIQFQNNGVVDDSQLPKDRFSAERLKGVDSTLKIQPAKLEDSAVYLCASSLSRLDTQYFGPGTRLTVL.

The DNA of the CDR3 is TGCGCCAGCAGCTTGGAGGTTAGGACTAATGAAAAACTGTTTTTT. It specifies CASSLEVRTNEKLFF. The chain couples TRBV5-1 to TRBJ1-4; D remains unclear. This CDR3 is 15 amino acids long. The ends were cut back, 0 bases at V and 2 bases at J, with 8 bases in the middle. Germline V lookup: CDR1 SGHRS, CDR2 YFSETQ.

A note on this clone: Distinct nucleotide sequences in the sample also encode this CDR3. J is TRBJ1-1 and V is TRBV7-2, with TRBD1 as a possible D gene (5 bases). The germline V and J ends were trimmed by 5 bases and 8 bases, with 15 bases remaining between them. From germline, CDR1 is SGHTA and CDR2 FQGNSA. The CDR3 totals 13 residues. The CDR3 loop is CASSLRGGLEAFF. CDR3 bases: TGTGCCAGCAGCCTGCGGGGCGGGCTCGAAGCTTTCTTT.

The chain carries TRBV5-4 and TRBJ1-2; 8 bases line up with TRBD1. Germline trimming cut 3 bases from V and 6 bases from J; bases unmatched to any gene: 4. From germline, CDR1 is SGHNT and CDR2 YYREEE (reference sequence). This CDR3 is built from 13 residues. CDR3 sequence (DNA): TGTGCCAGCAGCTCCAGGGGGCCTAATGGCTACACCTTC. Protein product: CASSSRGPNGYTF.

In its sample, this clone was seen once. The chain uses TRBV5-5 and TRBJ1-5; the match to TRBD1 covers 9 bases. Germline assignment: CDR1 SGHKS and CDR2 YYEKEE (reference sequence). The CDR3 consists of 14 residues. Trimming took 4 bases from V and 5 from J; bases not matched to a gene: 4. CDR3 in DNA: TGTGCCAGCAGCGGGGGACAGGGTTATCAGCCCCAGCATTTT. This sequence encodes CASSGGQGYQPQHF.

This clone has only one observation. This sample also contains other DNA sequences that code for the same CDR3. V and J are TRBV18 and TRBJ2-1, with a weak D call TRBD2 (5 bases). V lost 3 bases and J 0 bases, leaving 6 bases between the germline ends. Germline loops: CDR1 KGHSH, CDR2 LQKENI. This CDR3 has 14 amino acids. CDR3 sequence: CASSPTSSYNEQFF. Written as DNA, the CDR3 is TGTGCCAGCTCACCTACTAGCTCCTACAATGAGCAGTTCTTC.

The V call is TRBV5-1, the J call TRBJ2-3; TRBD2 matches 10 bases. Germline CDR1 reads SGHRS; CDR2 reads YFSETQ. This CDR3 has 15 amino acids. Losses at the gene ends were 0 bases for V and 4 bases for J; bases not matched to a gene: 2. The CDR3 DNA is TGCGCCAGCAGCTTGGGGACTAGCGGTGCAGATACGCAGTATTTT. This sequence encodes CASSLGTSGADTQYF.

V and J are TRBV6-4 and TRBJ2-7; no clear D. Germline CDR1 and CDR2: MRHNA and SNTAGT. V was trimmed by 5 bases and J by 6 bases, leaving 14 bases between them. The CDR3 is 13 residues long. The CDR3 loop is CASSSQDGFEQYF. The CDR3 bases are TGTGCCAGCAGTTCGCAGGACGGGTTCGAGCAGTACTTC.

The rearrangement uses TRBV7-2 and TRBJ2-3, with D perhaps given as TRBD1 or TRBD2 (5 bases each). The CDR3 has 16 residues. CDR1 is SGHTA and CDR2 is FQGNSA in the germline V gene. Trimming took 2 bases from V and 2 from J, leaving 14 bases between them. The CDR3 loop is CASSLSGMGATDTQYF. CDR3 DNA sequence: TGTGCCAGCAGCTTATCAGGGATGGGAGCCACAGATACGCAGTATTTT. The whole variable domain, filled in from reference TRBV7-2 and TRBJ2-3, reads GAGVSQSPSNKVTEKGKDVELRCDPISGHTALYWYRQSLGQGLEFLIYFQGNSAPDKSGLPSDRFSAERTGGSVSTLTIQRTQQEDSAVYLCASSLSGMGATDTQYFGPGTRLTVL.

V gene TRBV6-6 combines with J gene TRBJ2-3, with D possibly being TRBD2 (6 bases). V lost 2 bases and J lost 7, with 7 bases in between. The germline V gene has CDR1 MNHNY and CDR2 SVGAGI (reference sequence). There are 12 residues in the CDR3. CDR3 residues: CASSYGGYTQYF. For the CDR3, the DNA is TGTGCCAGCAGTTACGGGGGGTATACGCAGTATTTT.

The V and J genes are TRBV9 and TRBJ1-5, with a tentative D call TRBD1 (5 bases). Germline assignment: CDR1 SGDLS and CDR2 YYNGEE. V lost 5 bases to trimming and J lost 2 bases, with 11 bases between them. This CDR3 region has 14 residues. This CDR3 is CASSKGSGNQPQHF. In nucleotides, the CDR3 is TGTGCCAGCAGTAAGGGGAGTGGCAATCAGCCCCAGCATTTT. The variable domain in full, completed from reference TRBV9 and TRBJ1-5, reads DSGVTQTPKHLITATGQRVTLRCSPRSGDLSVYWYQQSLDQGLQFLIQYYNGEERAKGNILERFSAQQFPDLHSELNLSSLELGDSALYFCASSKGSGNQPQHFGDGTRLSIL.

The CDR3 sequence is CASSRGGEAFF. The CDR3 bases are TGTGCCAGCAGTAGAGGGGGGGAAGCTTTCTTT. The chain uses TRBV27 and TRBJ1-1, with D possibly being TRBD1 (6 bases). The ends were cut back, 5 bases at V and 8 bases at J, with 9 bases in the middle. The CDR3 contains 11 residues. Per germline, CDR1 MNHEY and CDR2 SMNVEV (reference sequence).